This T cell receptor beta chain comes out of a study of blood T cell repertoires in COVID-19. Study summary: The study drew acute and convalescent COVID-19 samples from the United States, Italy and Spain.

Clones were sequenced by immunoSEQ multiplex PCR, and TCRdb holds only the in-frame ones, with some missing. The sample carries about 98,000 clones, roughly 82% recorded once. The CDR3 runs 19 residues. V trimming: 0 bases; J trimming: 8 bases; junction bases outside the gene matches: 14. In germline, CDR1 is MNHEY, CDR2 SVGEGT. The origin of this receptor is a man between 70 and 80 years old with active or convalescent COVID-19. The V gene is TRBV6-2 or TRBV6-3, the J gene TRBJ2-1, with TRBD2 identical over 12 bases. Specimen: peripheral blood. The CDR3: CASSYSLAGGRHSRDEQFF. The DNA for the CDR3 is TGTGCCAGCAGTTACTCGCTAGCGGGGGGGCGGCACAGTAGGGATGAGCAGTTCTTC.